This T cell receptor beta chain was sequenced in a study of blood T cell repertoires in COVID-19. Overall study: Both acute and convalescent COVID-19 samples were obtained from the United States, Italy and Spain. Sample material is recorded as cDNA or gDNA derived from T cells, B-cell-depleted T cells, or PBMCs.

As processed by the authors: How many nucleated cells were present was estimated from reference gene primer amplification. Here immunoSEQ multiplex PCR was the method, and the copy in TCRdb shows in-frame clones only, minus some. That table is the source of V, J and clone size, and D and trimming were worked out from the DNA. The sample lists 35,000 to 50,000 clones, over 75% occurring once. The ends were cut back, 4 bases at V and 2 bases at J, with 9 bases in the middle. In germline, CDR1 is SGHDT, CDR2 YYEEEE. The CDR3 length is 13 residues. The V call is TRBV5-6, the J call TRBJ1-1, with unresolved D. Material for sequencing was peripheral blood. The receptor was isolated from a human donor in a cohort sampled during active COVID-19. CDR3 coding DNA: TGTGCCAGCAGCCGTATAGTCAACACTGAAGCTTTCTTT. Amino acids: CASSRIVNTEAFF.